This T cell receptor beta chain was retrieved from a study of T cells in Graves' hyperthyroidism and ophthalmopathy. This clonotype was picked up many times. What was amplified from RNA transcripts were TCR beta CDR3 regions. HTBI primers were employed in a first-round RT-PCR of the TCR CDR3. TCRdb recomputed calls from the multiplex PCR reads with MiXCR, one row per CDR3 protein. The sample records fewer than 600,000 distinct CDR3 sequences, about 15% being singletons. Trimming left V 7 bases short and J 3 bases short, with 13 bases between. CDR3 length equals 12 residues. Germline CDR1 and CDR2: DFQATT and SNEGSKA (reference sequence).

Sample: blood. This receptor was identified in a woman aged 40 to 50 with Graves' hyperthyroidism. This chain links TRBV20-1 with TRBJ2-7, with TRBD1 as a possible D gene (5 bases). DNA of the CDR3: TGCAGTGTTCGACAGAGAGGCTACGAGCAGTACTTC. It encodes CSVRQRGYEQYF.